Listed here is a single T cell receptor (beta chain). The data are from a study of blood T cell repertoires in COVID-19. In the study overall: Researchers got acute and convalescent COVID-19 samples from the United States, Italy and Spain. Nucleic acid was either cDNA or gDNA, and it came from T cells, B-cell-depleted T cells, or PBMCs.

The CDR3 loop spans 15 amino acids. The assay was immunoSEQ multiplex PCR, and TCRdb's table has in-frame clones only and misses some. The sample records about 68,000 clones, around 90% being singletons. The TCR was taken from a human donor in a cohort sampled during active COVID-19. The chain uses TRBV21-1 and TRBJ2-3; the DNA was not compared with TRBD2, the D call given in the table. TRBV21-1 is marked as a pseudogene. The specimen sequenced was peripheral blood. The CDR3 protein is CASSIRRGGTDTQYF. DNA for the CDR3: TGTGCCAGCAGCATCAGGAGGGGTGGCACAGATACGCAGTATTTT.